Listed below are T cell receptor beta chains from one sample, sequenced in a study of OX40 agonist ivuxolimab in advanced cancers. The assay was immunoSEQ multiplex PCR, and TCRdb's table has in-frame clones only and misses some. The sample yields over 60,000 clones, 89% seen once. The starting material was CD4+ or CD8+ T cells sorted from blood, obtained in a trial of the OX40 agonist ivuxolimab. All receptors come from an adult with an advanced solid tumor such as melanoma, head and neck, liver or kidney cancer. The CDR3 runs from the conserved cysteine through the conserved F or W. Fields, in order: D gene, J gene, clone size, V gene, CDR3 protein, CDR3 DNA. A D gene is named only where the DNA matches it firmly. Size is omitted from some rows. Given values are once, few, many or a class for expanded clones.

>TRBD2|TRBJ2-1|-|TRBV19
CASSIRAGGSYNEQFF
TGTGCCAGTAGTATAAGAGCGGGAGGTTCCTACAATGAGCAGTTCTTC
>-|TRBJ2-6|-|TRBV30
CASPHGGSSSGANVLTF
TGTGCCAGCCCCCACGGGGGCTCAAGCTCTGGGGCCAACGTCCTGACTTTC
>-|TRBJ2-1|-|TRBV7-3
CASSFYSGEQFF
TGTGCCAGCAGCTTCTATTCCGGTGAGCAGTTCTTC
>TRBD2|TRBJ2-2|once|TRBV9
CASSVELAGAPGGTGELFF
TGTGCCAGCAGCGTAGAGCTAGCGGGAGCCCCGGGAGGCACCGGGGAGCTGTTTTTT
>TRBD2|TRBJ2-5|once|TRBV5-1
CASSLWGGEDETQYF
TGCGCCAGCAGCCTCTGGGGGGGTGAAGATGAGACCCAGTACTTC
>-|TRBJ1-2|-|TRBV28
CASSFGGLNYGYTF
TGTGCCAGCAGTTTCGGGGGGCTAAACTATGGCTACACCTTC
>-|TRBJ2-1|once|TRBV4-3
CASSQDYYNEQFF
TGCGCCAGCAGCCAAGATTACTACAATGAGCAGTTCTTC
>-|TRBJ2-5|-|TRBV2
CASSESLLRKETQYF
TGTGCCAGCAGTGAAAGCCTCCTGCGGAAAGAGACCCAGTACTTC
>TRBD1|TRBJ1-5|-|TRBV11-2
CASSLAGTGSIQPQHF
TGTGCCAGCAGCTTAGCCGGGACAGGTAGTATACAGCCCCAGCATTTT
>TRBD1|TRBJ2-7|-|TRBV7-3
CASSSGQGAEQYF
TGTGCCAGCAGCTCCGGACAGGGGGCCGAGCAGTACTTC
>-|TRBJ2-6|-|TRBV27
CASSLLGPGANVLTF
TGTGCCAGCAGTTTACTTGGGCCTGGGGCCAACGTCCTGACTTTC
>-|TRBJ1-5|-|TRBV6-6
CASSYDRVQPQHF
TGTGCCAGCAGTTACGATCGCGTTCAGCCCCAGCATTTT
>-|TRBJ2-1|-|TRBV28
CASSSQGGNNEQFF
TGTGCCAGCAGTTCGCAGGGGGGGAACAATGAGCAGTTCTTC
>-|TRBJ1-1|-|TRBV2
CASSVGGLGTEAFF
TGTGCCAGCAGTGTAGGGGGTCTCGGCACTGAAGCTTTCTTT
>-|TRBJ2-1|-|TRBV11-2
CASSISERAALFF
TGTGCCAGCAGCATTAGTGAGAGGGCGGCCCTGTTCTTC
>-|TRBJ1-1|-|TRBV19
CASSIGVGTEAFF
TGTGCCAGTAGTATAGGGGTCGGCACTGAAGCTTTCTTT
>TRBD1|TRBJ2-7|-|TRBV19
CASSPRQGTYEQYF
TGTGCCAGTAGTCCCCGACAGGGAACCTACGAGCAGTACTTC
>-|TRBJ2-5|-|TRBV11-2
CASIFEGWTQYF
TGTGCCAGCATCTTTGAGGGCTGGACCCAGTACTTC
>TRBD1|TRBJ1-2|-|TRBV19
CASSPWTGVGSNYGYTF
TGTGCCAGTAGTCCCTGGACAGGGGTCGGGTCTAACTATGGCTACACCTTC
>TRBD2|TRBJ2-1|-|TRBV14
CASSQYLLAGRYNEQFF
TGTGCCAGCAGCCAGTACCTACTAGCGGGACGCTACAATGAGCAGTTCTTC
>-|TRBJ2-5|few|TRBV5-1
CASSPSRGLQETQYF
TGCGCCAGCAGCCCGTCCCGGGGCCTACAAGAGACCCAGTACTTC
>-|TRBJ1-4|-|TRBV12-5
CASGLVQLNNEKLFF
TGTGCTAGTGGTTTGGTACAGCTTAATAATGAAAAACTGTTTTTT
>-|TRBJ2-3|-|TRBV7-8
CASKPNLLKMRNTDTQYF
TGTGCCAGCAAACCAAATCTTCTTAAAATGCGGAACACAGATACGCAGTATTTT
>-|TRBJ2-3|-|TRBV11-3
CASSLIGTDTQYF
TGTGCCAGCAGCCTGATTGGCACAGATACGCAGTATTTT
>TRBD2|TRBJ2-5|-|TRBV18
CASSPPGLAGETQYF
TGTGCCAGCTCACCACCGGGACTAGCGGGAGAGACCCAGTACTTC
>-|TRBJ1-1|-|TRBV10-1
CASSRNTTPRAFF
TGCGCCAGCAGCCGAAATACTACCCCCCGGGCTTTCTTT
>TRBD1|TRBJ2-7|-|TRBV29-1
CSALDRVEQYF
TGCAGCGCCCTGGACAGGGTCGAGCAGTACTTC
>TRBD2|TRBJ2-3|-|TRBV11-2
CASSFKRGSGSGGDTQYF
TGTGCCAGCAGCTTCAAAAGGGGCAGCGGGAGCGGAGGAGATACGCAGTATTTT